The rows below give T cell receptor beta chains drawn from one sample of a study of T cell changes during pregnancy in multiple sclerosis. The table came from immunoSEQ multiplex PCR; TCRdb's copy has only in-frame clones and leaves some out. The data hold 20,000 to 25,000 clones, with about 90% observed a single time. This specimen consisted of CD4+ T cells from peripheral blood mononuclear cells, obtained in the third trimester of pregnancy. The receptor set was obtained from a female donor in good health, enrolled as a control in a pregnancy study. The CDR3 runs from the conserved cysteine through the conserved F or W. The D gene is left open where the match is weak. The listing skips clone size in some rows; elsewhere it reads once, few, many or a size class.

TRBJ1-2,few,NA,TRBV4-1,TGCGCCAGCAGCCAAGGCGACAGGCCTAACTATGGCTACACCTTC,CASSQGDRPNYGYTF
TRBJ2-1,NA,NA,TRBV5-5,TGTGCCAGCAGCCTTTTCAATGAGCAGTTCTTC,CASSLFNEQFF
TRBJ2-1,once,TRBD1,TRBV6-5,TGTGCCAGCAGTTACCAGGGACAGGGGTCCTACAATGAGCAGTTCTTC,CASSYQGQGSYNEQFF
TRBJ2-1,NA,TRBD2,TRBV5-1,TGCGCCAGCAGCCCTGGGACTAGCGGGAGACCCTCCTACAATGAGCAGTTCTTC,CASSPGTSGRPSYNEQFF
TRBJ2-4,NA,NA,TRBV6-5,TGTGCTAGCAGCAGAGCGGGAGCCAAAAACATTCAGTACTTC,CASSRAGAKNIQYF
TRBJ1-6,NA,NA,TRBV27,TGTGCCAGCAGTTTCTTGCAGAAAGACCTAAGGGGTTCACCCCTCCACTTT,CASSFLQKDLRGSPLHF
TRBJ2-3,NA,NA,TRBV7-6,TGTGCCAGCAGCACCCGGACTGGGCCCCGCACAGATACGCAGTATTTT,CASSTRTGPRTDTQYF
TRBJ2-7,NA,NA,TRBV4-1,TGCGCCAGCAGCCAAGATCGGGGGACCACGATCGAGCAGTACTTC,CASSQDRGTTIEQYF
TRBJ2-7,NA,TRBD2,TRBV2,TGTGCCCGCTCTAGCGGGGGTGACGAGCAGTACTTC,CARSSGGDEQYF
TRBJ2-2,NA,NA,TRBV7-2,TGTGCCAGCAGCTTAGTTTCAAACAGGCCGACCGGGGAGCTGTTTTTT,CASSLVSNRPTGELFF
TRBJ2-7,NA,NA,TRBV5-4,TGTGCCAGCAGCTTGGATCCTGCTACCTACGAGCAGTACTTC,CASSLDPATYEQYF
TRBJ1-5,NA,NA,TRBV10-2,TGCGCCAGCAGTGCGAGCCGGGGTGGGCAGCCCCAGCATTTT,CASSASRGGQPQHF
TRBJ1-2,NA,TRBD1,TRBV28,TGTGCCAGCAGCGTGACAGGGTCCAACTATGGCTACACCTTC,CASSVTGSNYGYTF
TRBJ2-7,NA,NA,TRBV6-6,TGTGCCAGCCGACCCCCACAGGGCCAAAGGTCCTACGAGCAGTACTTC,CASRPPQGQRSYEQYF
TRBJ2-3,NA,NA,TRBV5-1,TGCGCCAGCAGCTTCGACAAATCCGCGCAGTATTTT,CASSFDKSAQYF
TRBJ2-3,NA,NA,TRBV5-1,TGCGCCAGCAGCCACAAAAGCGGCACAGATACGCAGTATTTT,CASSHKSGTDTQYF
TRBJ2-1,NA,NA,TRBV4-1,TGCGCCAGCAGCCAAGTCAATCTAGTCTCCTACAATGAGCAGTTCTTC,CASSQVNLVSYNEQFF
TRBJ1-1,few,NA,TRBV30,TGTGCCTGGAGGAGACTTCTGAGTGAAGCTTTCTTT,CAWRRLLSEAFF
TRBJ2-1,NA,TRBD1,TRBV6-1,TGTGCCAGCAGTGAAATTGCGTGGGGGACAGACAATGAGCAGTTCTTC,CASSEIAWGTDNEQFF
TRBJ2-1,NA,TRBD2,TRBV19,TGTGCCAGTGGCCCGGGGGGGTTCAATGAGCAGTTCTTC,CASGPGGFNEQFF
TRBJ2-3,NA,TRBD2,TRBV6-1,TGTGCCAGCAGTGAATCCCTAGCGGGGGTGAATACGCAGTATTTT,CASSESLAGVNTQYF
TRBJ2-5,NA,TRBD1,TRBV7-2,TGTGCCAGCAGCTTTGACAGGGGGCCGGAGACCCAGTACTTC,CASSFDRGPETQYF
TRBJ2-3,NA,NA,TRBV6-5,TGTGCCAGCAGGACATACGGGGAACGCACAGATACGCAGTATTTT,CASRTYGERTDTQYF
TRBJ2-1,NA,TRBD2,TRBV7-2,TGTGCCAGCAGCCCTGGGACTAGCGGGCTTAATGAGCAGTTCTTC,CASSPGTSGLNEQFF
TRBJ1-2,NA,NA,TRBV6-4,TGTGCCAGCAGTGACTCGTATTCGGTCGACCCTGAGGGCTATGGCTACACCTTC,CASSDSYSVDPEGYGYTF
TRBJ1-6,few,NA,TRBV6-5,TGTGCCAGCAGTTACTCAGCTGTGAATTCACCCCTCCACTTT,CASSYSAVNSPLHF
TRBJ2-6,NA,TRBD1,TRBV19,TGTGCCAGTAGTATGGGGACAGGGAACGGGGCCAACGTCCTGATTTTC,CASSMGTGNGANVLIF
TRBJ2-6,NA,NA,TRBV27,TGTGCCAGCAAGATAGTGGGGGACTCCGGTGGGGCCAACGTCCTGACTTTC,CASKIVGDSGGANVLTF
TRBJ2-3,NA,TRBD2,TRBV30,TGTGCCTGGAGTGTACTCGGGCTAGCGGCTAGCACAGATACGCAGTATTTT,CAWSVLGLAASTDTQYF
TRBJ2-7,NA,NA,TRBV6-1,TGTGCCAGCAGTGAAGGGCGGGTAAAACCCGAAGGCTTC,CASSEGRVKPEGF
TRBJ1-3,NA,NA,TRBV7-9,TGTGCCAGCAGCTCCGGGGGGGTTTCCTCTGGAAACACCATATATTTT,CASSSGGVSSGNTIYF
TRBJ2-4,NA,TRBD1,TRBV28,TGTGCCAGCAGCATAGACAGGGTTCCCCTAGCCAAAAACATTCAGTACTTC,CASSIDRVPLAKNIQYF
TRBJ2-3,NA,TRBD1,TRBV12-5,TGTGCTAGTGGGGAAGAGGGGGCTGGAAGCACAGATACGCAGTATTTT,CASGEEGAGSTDTQYF
TRBJ2-1,NA,NA,TRBV11-3,TGTGCCAGCAGCTTCGGGCAGGGTCTCGATGAGCAGTTCTTC,CASSFGQGLDEQFF
TRBJ2-1,NA,TRBD2,TRBV6-1,TGTGCCAGCAGTGAAGGGTTGGGCGGGGGTCATGAGCAGTTCTTC,CASSEGLGGGHEQFF
TRBJ2-7,once,TRBD1,TRBV7-3,TGTGCCAGCAGCCCCGGGACAGGGTACGAGCAGTACTTC,CASSPGTGYEQYF
TRBJ1-2,NA,TRBD1,TRBV7-6,TGTGCCAGCAGTCCAACAGGGGTAGGTGGCTACACCTTC,CASSPTGVGGYTF
TRBJ2-1,NA,TRBD2,TRBV27,TGTGCCAGCAGTTTATCAGGTCGCCTAGCGGGAGTGAAGGCCTACAATGAGCAGTTCTTC,CASSLSGRLAGVKAYNEQFF
TRBJ2-7,once,NA,TRBV27,TGTGCCAGCAGGCTTCTACAGGGGGGGGAGCAGTACTTC,CASRLLQGGEQYF
TRBJ2-2,NA,NA,TRBV5-1,TGCGCCAGCAGTGTCGGGGGGAACACCGGGGAGCTGTTTTTT,CASSVGGNTGELFF
TRBJ2-3,NA,TRBD2,TRBV9,TGTGCCAGCAGCGCCGGAACTAGCGGCACTAGCACAGATACGCAGTATTTT,CASSAGTSGTSTDTQYF